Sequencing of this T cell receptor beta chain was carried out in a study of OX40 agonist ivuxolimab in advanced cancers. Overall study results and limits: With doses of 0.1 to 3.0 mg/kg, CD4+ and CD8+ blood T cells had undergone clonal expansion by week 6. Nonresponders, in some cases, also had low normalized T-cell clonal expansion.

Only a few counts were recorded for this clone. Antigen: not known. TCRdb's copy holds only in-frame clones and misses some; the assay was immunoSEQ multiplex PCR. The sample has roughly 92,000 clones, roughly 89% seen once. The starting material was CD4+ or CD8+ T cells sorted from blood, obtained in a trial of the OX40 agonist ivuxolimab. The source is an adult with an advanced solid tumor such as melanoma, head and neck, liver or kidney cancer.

CDR3: CAWGQGDTEAFF. DNA of the CDR3: TGTGCTTGGGGGCAGGGGGACACTGAAGCTTTCTTT. The genes are TRBV30 and TRBJ1-1, with 7 bases identical to TRBD1. Germline CDR1 reads GTSNPN; CDR2 reads SVGIG (reference sequence). This CDR3 has 12 amino acids. The full variable domain, rest sourced from reference TRBV30 and TRBJ1-1, is SQTIHQWPATLVQPVGSPLSLECTVEGTSNPNLYWYRQAAGRGLQLLFYSVGIGQISSEVPQNLSASRPQDRQFILSSKKLLLSDSGFYLCAWGQGDTEAFFGQGTRLTVV.